Sequencing of this TCR beta chain was carried out in a study of blood T cell repertoires in COVID-19. Assay: immunoSEQ multiplex PCR; the TCRdb copy retains only in-frame clones and omits some. The repertoire holds about 90,000 clones, with roughly 77% as singletons. The receptor was derived from a human donor in a cohort sampled during active COVID-19. Sequencing used peripheral blood.

The CDR3 sequence: CASRGQGAGYGYTF. CDR3 bases: TGTGCCAGCAGGGGACAGGGGGCAGGCTATGGCTACACCTTC. V usage is TRBV11-2 and J usage is TRBJ1-2; 12 bases are a match to TRBD1. The V segment lost 6 bases and the J segment 4 bases; nucleotides outside the gene matches: 3. CDR1 is SGHAT, CDR2 FQNNGV, per germline. The CDR3 contains 14 residues. The complete variable domain, with remaining parts taken from reference TRBV11-2 and TRBJ1-2, reads EAGVAQSPRYKIIEKRQSVAFWCNPISGHATLYWYQQILGQGPKLLIQFQNNGVVDDSQLPKDRFSAERLKGVDSTLKIQPAKLEDSAVYLCASRGQGAGYGYTFGSGTRLTVV.